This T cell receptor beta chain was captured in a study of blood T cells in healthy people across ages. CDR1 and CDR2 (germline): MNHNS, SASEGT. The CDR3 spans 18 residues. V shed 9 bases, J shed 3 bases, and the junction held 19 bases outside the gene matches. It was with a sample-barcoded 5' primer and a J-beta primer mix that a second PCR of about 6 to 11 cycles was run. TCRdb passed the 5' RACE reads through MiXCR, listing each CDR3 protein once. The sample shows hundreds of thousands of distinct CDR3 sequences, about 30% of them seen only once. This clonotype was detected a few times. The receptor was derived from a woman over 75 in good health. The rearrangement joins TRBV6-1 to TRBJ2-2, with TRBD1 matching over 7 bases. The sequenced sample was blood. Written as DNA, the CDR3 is TGTGCCAGTCCCGAGAGGTCCCAGGGGGAACCGGACACCGGGGAGCTGTTTTTT. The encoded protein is CASPERSQGEPDTGELFF.